The 8 T cell receptor beta chains given below trace back to one sample, sequenced in a study of OX40 agonist ivuxolimab in advanced cancers. TCRdb keeps only in-frame clones here, not all; method: immunoSEQ multiplex PCR. The sample lists 74,000 or so clones; over 80% were seen once. The sample was CD4+ or CD8+ T cells sorted from blood, taken in a trial of the OX40 agonist ivuxolimab. These receptors all stem from an adult with an advanced solid tumor such as melanoma, head and neck, liver or kidney cancer.

The genes are TRBV5-8 and TRBJ2-1; 11 nucleotides line up with TRBD2. The CDR3 is 17 amino acids. From germline, CDR1 is SGHTS and CDR2 YDEGEE. J lost 7 bases, V lost 0 bases, and 9 bases had no gene match. The CDR3 sequence: CASSLELLAGAKNEQFF. For the CDR3, the DNA is TGTGCCAGCAGCTTGGAATTACTAGCGGGGGCAAAAAATGAGCAGTTCTTC. The entire variable domain, with the rest obtained from reference TRBV5-8 and TRBJ2-1, is as follows: EAGVTQSPTHLIKTRGQQATLRCSPISGHTSVYWYQQALGLGLQFLLWYDEGEERNRGNFPPRFSGRQFPNYSSELNVNALELEDSALYLCASSLELLAGAKNEQFFGPGTRLTVL.

The chain is built from TRBV27 and TRBJ1-2; perhaps TRBD1 as D (6 bases). Germline V gene sequence: CDR1 MNHEY, CDR2 SMNVEV (reference sequence). This CDR3 spans 14 amino acids. The germline V and J ends were trimmed by 3 bases and 2 bases, with 10 bases remaining between them. CDR3 in amino acids: CASSFVQGNYGYTF. For the CDR3, the DNA is TGTGCCAGCAGTTTCGTGCAGGGGAACTATGGCTACACCTTC.

The chain employs TRBV2 and TRBJ2-7, with D unclear. CDR3 length: 16 amino acids. Trimming stripped 8 bases from V and 3 bases from J, with 23 bases between. Per the germline V gene, CDR1 is SNHLY and CDR2 is FYNNEI. The CDR3 reads CASADGRTVMFYEQYF. In DNA form, the CDR3 reads TGTGCCAGCGCGGATGGTCGGACCGTTATGTTCTACGAGCAGTACTTC.

The chain couples TRBV27 to TRBJ1-1; 8 bases agree with TRBD1. The J segment lost 4 bases and the V segment lost 3 bases, leaving 22 bases of the junction unmatched. Germline lookup yields CDR1 MNHEY and CDR2 SMNVEV (reference sequence). This CDR3 contains 20 residues. The CDR3 reads CASSFRVYPGQGYRGTEAFF. CDR3 coding DNA: TGTGCCAGCAGTTTCCGCGTCTATCCCGGACAGGGATATCGGGGCACTGAAGCTTTCTTT.

V and J are TRBV6-1 and TRBJ1-5, with D unclear. Trimming removed 6 bases from V and 11 bases from J, with 14 bases in between. CDR3 size: 12 residues. Germline CDR1 and CDR2: MNHNS and SASEGT. The CDR3 sequence: CASRISSQAQHF. CDR3 bases: TGTGCCAGCAGGATAAGTTCCCAGGCCCAGCATTTT.

The chain has TRBV2 and TRBJ2-7; D remains unclear. The CDR3 spans 12 residues. V was cut by 5 bases and J by 9 bases, with 14 bases left in between. The germline V gene has CDR1 SNHLY and CDR2 FYNNEI. CDR3: CASSPTLVPQYF. DNA for the CDR3: TGTGCCAGCAGTCCTACCCTAGTCCCGCAGTACTTC. Drawing the rest from reference TRBV2 and TRBJ2-7, the complete variable domain is EPEVTQTPSHQVTQMGQEVILRCVPISNHLYFYWYRQILGQKVEFLVSFYNNEISEKSEIFDDQFSVERPDGSNFTLKIRSTKLEDSAMYFCASSPTLVPQYFGPGTRLTVT.

The chain has TRBV27 and TRBJ2-5, with D perhaps TRBD1 or TRBD2 (5 bases each). Germline V gives CDR1 MNHEY, CDR2 SMNVEV (reference sequence). This CDR3 contains 15 residues. V dropped 4 bases and J dropped 2 bases, with 14 bases sitting between them. The CDR3 is CASSWGGLDQETQYF. CDR3 nucleotide sequence: TGTGCCAGCAGTTGGGGCGGGCTAGATCAAGAGACCCAGTACTTC.

V is TRBV28 and J is TRBJ1-5; TRBD1 aligns across 7 bases. Per the germline V gene, CDR1 is MDHEN and CDR2 is SYDVKM. The CDR3 covers 14 residues. The trim removed 4 bases at V and 3 bases at J, leaving 3 bases unmatched. The CDR3 is CASSSGQDNQPQHF. The CDR3 DNA sequence: TGTGCCAGCAGTTCCGGACAGGACAATCAGCCCCAGCATTTT.